Detailed here is one T cell receptor (beta chain). As yet, its antigen is unknown. This sample was included in a study of CD4 T cells in relation to SARS-CoV-2 and coronaviruses. Study-level information: Negative control cultures got HIV-1 Nef peptides or no peptide.

This CDR3 spans 12 amino acids. V was clipped by 5 bases and J by 4 bases, with 11 bases between them. Germline V gene lookup returns CDR1 SQVTM and CDR2 ANQGSEA. General study findings and limits: Monoreactive clones expanded significantly more to SARS-CoV-2 than crossreactive clones did.

Assay used: immunoSEQ multiplex PCR; TCRdb lists only in-frame clones, some missing. The sample shows 25,000 or so clones, 70% to 80% of them seen only once. The unexposed donors gave CD4+ T cells in about 2010-2019, prior to COVID-19. Isolation of CD4+ T cells took place after approximately 11 days in culture. Cells permitting, SARS-CoV-2 S/N and four cold-coronavirus spikes were tested on unexposed-donor CD4+ T cells. A few million PBMCs per well were cultured with approximately 10 IU/ml IL-2. The TCR was taken from a human donor in good health. J is TRBJ2-5 and V is TRBV29-1; D is ambiguous. Sequencing input: CD4+ T cells from PBMCs, cultured in vitro. This CDR3 reads CSVTTARETQYF. The CDR3 bases are TGCAGCGTTACGACGGCCCGAGAGACCCAGTACTTC.